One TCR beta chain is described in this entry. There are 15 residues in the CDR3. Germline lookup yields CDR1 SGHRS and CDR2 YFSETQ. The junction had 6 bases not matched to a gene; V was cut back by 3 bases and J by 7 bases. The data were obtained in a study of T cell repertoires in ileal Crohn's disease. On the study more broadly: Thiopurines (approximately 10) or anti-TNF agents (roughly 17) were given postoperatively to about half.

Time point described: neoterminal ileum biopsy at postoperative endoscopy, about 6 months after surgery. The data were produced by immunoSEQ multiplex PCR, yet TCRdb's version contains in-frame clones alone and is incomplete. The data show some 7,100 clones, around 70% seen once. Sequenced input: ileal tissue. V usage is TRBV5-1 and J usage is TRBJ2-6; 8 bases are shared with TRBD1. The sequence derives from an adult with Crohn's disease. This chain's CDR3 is CASSSQGADANVLTF. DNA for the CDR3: TGCGCCAGCAGCTCCCAGGGGGCTGATGCCAACGTCCTGACTTTC. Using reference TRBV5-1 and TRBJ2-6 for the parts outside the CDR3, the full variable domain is KAGVTQTPRYLIKTRGQQVTLSCSPISGHRSVSWYQQTPGQGLQFLFEYFSETQRNKGNFPGRFSGRQFSNSRSEMNVSTLELGDSALYLCASSSQGADANVLTFGAGSRLTVL.